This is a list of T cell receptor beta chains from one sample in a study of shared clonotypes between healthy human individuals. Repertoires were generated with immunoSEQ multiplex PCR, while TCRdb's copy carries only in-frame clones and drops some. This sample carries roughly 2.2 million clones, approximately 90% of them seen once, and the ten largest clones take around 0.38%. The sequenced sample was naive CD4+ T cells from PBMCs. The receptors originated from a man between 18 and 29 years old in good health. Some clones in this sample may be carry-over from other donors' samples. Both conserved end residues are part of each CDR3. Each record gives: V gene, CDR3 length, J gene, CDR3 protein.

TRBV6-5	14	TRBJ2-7	CASSSTGTSYEQYF
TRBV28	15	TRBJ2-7	CASSPGDTHSYEQYF
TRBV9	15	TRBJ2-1	CASRQAGGPYNEQFF
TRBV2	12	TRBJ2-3	CASSSSEDTQYF
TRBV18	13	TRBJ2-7	CASSLTRDYEQYF
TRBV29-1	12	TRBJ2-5	CSIRLTQETQYF
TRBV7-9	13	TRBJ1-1	CASSFPRTTEAFF
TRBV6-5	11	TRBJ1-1	CASSEGREAFF
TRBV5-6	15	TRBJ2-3	CASSPLAGGVDTQYF
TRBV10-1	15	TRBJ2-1	CASSEIRLAGPDQFF
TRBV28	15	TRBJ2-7	CASSSAGGDSYEQYF
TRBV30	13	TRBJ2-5	CAWSVGQQETQYF
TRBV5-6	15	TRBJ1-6	CASSPGQLYNSPLHF
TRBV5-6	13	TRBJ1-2	CASSLGVITGYTF
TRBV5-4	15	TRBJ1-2	CASSLAGTRFGGYTF
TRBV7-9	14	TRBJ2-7	CASSSSGMAAVQYF